This T cell receptor (beta chain) was sequenced in a study of blood T cell repertoires in COVID-19. Across the study: Material from acute and convalescent COVID-19 was sourced from the United States, Italy and Spain. PBMCs, B-cell-depleted T cells, or T cells were the source of the cDNA or gDNA that made up the material.

In this sample, this clone turned up a few times. Study processing details: Nucleated cell number was recorded as an estimate derived from reference gene primer amplification. Data came from immunoSEQ multiplex PCR; TCRdb stores just in-frame clones and leaves some out. The D gene and trimming were derived from the DNA, and the V and J assignments and clone size from that table. The sample holds a few hundred thousand clones; around 89% are singletons and the top ten take 1.2%. Germline values: CDR1 MNHNY, CDR2 SVGAGI (reference sequence). This CDR3 has 13 residues. The V and J ends lost 6 bases and 1 base respectively, with 9 bases between them.

The chain uses TRBV6-6 and TRBJ1-1; D unclear. What was sequenced was PBMCs or T cells enriched from blood (not recorded which). This TCR was sampled from a man aged 25-40 years who had recovered from COVID-19. The CDR3 nucleotides are TGTGCCAGCAGAACAAACCCGAACACTGAAGCTTTCTTT. It is translated as CASRTNPNTEAFF.